Presented here are 16 T cell receptor beta chains from one specimen sequenced in a study of shared T cell receptors in the human thymus. TCRdb's table, derived via immunoSEQ multiplex PCR, lists solely in-frame clones and lacks some. The sample has 700,000 or so clones; 80% to 90% are singletons. The sample was also linked to a second study, of human thymus T cells.

The sample taken for sequencing was thymocytes. Receptors were obtained from a girl under three years old with a congenital heart defect.

The chain is built from TRBV5-1 and TRBJ1-4; D unclear. Trimming took 3 bases from V and 0 from J, leaving 6 bases between them. The CDR3 length is 14 residues. The V gene's germline CDR1 is SGHRS and CDR2 YFSETQ. CDR3 nucleotides: TGCGCCAGCAGCTACCGGGCAACTAATGAAAAACTGTTTTTT. Encoded protein: CASSYRATNEKLFF.

The chain has TRBV28 and TRBJ2-4, with TRBD1 matching over 11 bases. The CDR3 is 19 residues long. The germline V gene encodes CDR1 MDHEN and CDR2 SYDVKM. Trimming removed 2 bases from V and 3 bases from J; junction bases left unmatched: 12. The CDR3 loop reads CASSLTARGQGGDKNIQYF. The CDR3 nucleotides read TGTGCCAGCAGTTTAACCGCCCGGGGACAGGGGGGGGACAAAAACATTCAGTACTTC.

This clone was seen just once. For the CDR3, the DNA is TGTGCCAGCAGCTTGGGGACTAGCCCCGTGGAGGACGACGAGCAGTACTTC. Its translation is CASSLGTSPVEDDEQYF. The V and J genes are TRBV5-6 and TRBJ2-7, with 8 positions matching TRBD2. The CDR3 is made up of 17 amino acids. Germline CDR1 and CDR2: SGHDT and YYEEEE. V shed 0 bases and J 5 bases; nucleotides not matched to a gene: 13.

V is TRBV6-6 and J is TRBJ2-7; 9 nucleotides agree with TRBD1. The germline gives CDR1 MNHNY, CDR2 SVGAGI (reference sequence). The CDR3 is 15 residues long. V dropped 1 base and J dropped 3; count of bases not matched to a gene: 4. CDR3: CASSYFGTGSYEQYF. In nucleotides, the CDR3 is TGTGCCAGCAGTTACTTCGGGACAGGGAGCTACGAGCAGTACTTC.

The chain links TRBV6-6 to TRBJ1-4, with no clear D. Trimming pared 7 bases from V and 8 bases from J, leaving 11 bases between. Germline V lookup: CDR1 MNHNY, CDR2 SVGAGI (reference sequence). This CDR3 is built from 12 residues. CDR3 sequence reads: CASNRGSEKLFF. The DNA of the CDR3 is TGTGCCAGCAATAGAGGGTCCGAAAAACTGTTTTTT.

The chain is built from TRBV5-5 and TRBJ1-1, with no clear D. The V and J ends lost 5 bases and 1 base respectively, with 12 bases between them. CDR3 length equals 14 residues. Germline V gives CDR1 SGHKS, CDR2 YYEKEE (reference sequence). The CDR3 sequence is CASRSPKRNTEAFF. DNA of the CDR3: TGTGCCAGCAGGAGTCCCAAAAGGAACACTGAAGCTTTCTTT.

This clone was seen more than once but under ten times. The chain links TRBV19 to TRBJ1-1; D not resolved. Germline V gives CDR1 LNHDA, CDR2 SQIVND (reference sequence). This CDR3 has 12 residues. Trimming left V 5 bases short and J 5 bases short, with 9 bases between. The CDR3 region is CASSEPRTEAFF. In DNA form, the CDR3 reads TGTGCCAGTAGTGAGCCGCGAACTGAAGCTTTCTTT.

The chain combines TRBV27 with TRBJ2-1; 12 bases agree with TRBD2. V gave up 3 bases and J gave up 6 bases; unmatched junction bases: 9. The CDR3 consists of 17 residues. The germline gives CDR1 MNHEY, CDR2 SMNVEV (reference sequence). The CDR3 here is CASSFSIELAGGNEQFF. The CDR3 DNA reads TGTGCCAGCAGTTTCTCGATAGAACTAGCGGGGGGCAATGAGCAGTTCTTC.

Comment on this clone: Other DNA sequences of this sample code for an identical CDR3. The chain joins TRBV27 to TRBJ1-6; D gene unclear. The germline CDR1 and CDR2 sequences are MNHEY and SMNVEV (reference sequence). The CDR3 extends over 12 amino acids. V was pared by 6 bases and J by 5 bases, with 5 bases between. The CDR3 nucleotides are TGTGCCAGCAGACATCATAATTCACCCCTCCACTTT. It encodes CASRHHNSPLHF.

The gene calls are TRBV28 and TRBJ1-2, with D possibly TRBD1 on 6 matching bases. The CDR3 has 16 residues. V lost 4 bases, J lost 8 bases, and 23 bases lay in between. Germline V gene sequence: CDR1 MDHEN, CDR2 SYDVKM. The CDR3 nucleotides are TGTGCCAGCAGTTCCGATTATGAGGGGGATGCGGAGGGCTACACCTTC. This codes for CASSSDYEGDAEGYTF.

The V gene is TRBV5-1, the J gene TRBJ2-7; D possibly corresponds to TRBD1 (5 bases). The germline V gene has CDR1 SGHRS and CDR2 YFSETQ. Trimming removed 4 bases from V and 2 bases from J, with 13 bases in between. This CDR3 contains 14 residues. The CDR3 nucleotides read TGCGCCAGCAGCAGGGGCAGTATCCCCTACGAGCAGTACTTC. Its translation is CASSRGSIPYEQYF.

The V gene is TRBV6-1, the J gene TRBJ1-5; D ambiguous. The ends were cut back, 2 bases at V and 3 bases at J, with 11 bases in the middle. This CDR3 contains 15 residues. Germline V gives CDR1 MNHNS, CDR2 SASEGT. CDR3 sequence: CASSEKKRYNQPQHF. CDR3 in DNA: TGTGCCAGCAGTGAAAAGAAACGGTACAATCAGCCCCAGCATTTT.

The chain links TRBV6-1 to TRBJ2-7, with D possibly matching TRBD2 (5 bases). The CDR3 runs 13 residues. Germline V CDR1 and CDR2: MNHNS, SASEGT. V lost 5 bases, J lost 3 bases, and 11 bases lay in between. CDR3 sequence: CASSPLRDYEQYF. The CDR3 DNA is TGTGCCAGCAGTCCCCTCCGGGACTACGAGCAGTACTTC.

There are a few counts of this clone. The V and J genes are TRBV20-1 and TRBJ1-2; no firm D call. V lost 3 bases to trimming and J lost 6 bases, with 5 bases between them. CDR1 and CDR2 (germline): DFQATT, SNEGSKA (reference sequence). The CDR3 runs to 10 residues. As DNA, the CDR3 is TGCAGTGCTAGGGAGAATGGCTACACCTTC. This gives the protein CSARENGYTF.

V is TRBV6-5 and J is TRBJ1-3; D might be TRBD1 (6 bases). The germline gives CDR1 MNHEY, CDR2 SVGAGI. V shed 4 bases and J shed 3 bases, with 16 bases lying between them. This CDR3 has 16 amino acids. This CDR3 is CASSFGTPIVGNTIYF. The CDR3 DNA reads as TGTGCCAGCAGTTTTGGGACACCCATCGTTGGAAACACCATATATTTT.

The V call is TRBV2, the J call TRBJ1-5; D perhaps matches TRBD1 (5 bases). V shed 6 bases and J shed 0 bases, with 18 bases lying between them. CDR1 is SNHLY, CDR2 FYNNEI, per germline. The length of the CDR3 is 17 residues. The CDR3 sequence: CASSDDQGLYSNQPQHF. Here the CDR3 DNA reads TGTGCCAGCAGCGATGATCAGGGCCTTTATAGCAATCAGCCCCAGCATTTT.